The 4 T cell receptor beta chains listed next were all sequenced from one sample in a study of blood T cell repertoires in COVID-19. The assay was immunoSEQ multiplex PCR, and TCRdb's table has in-frame clones only and misses some. The table records a few hundred thousand clones, roughly 90% of them present only once. Sequencing was done on a sample of PBMCs or T cells enriched from blood (not recorded which). The origin of the receptors is a woman between 18 and 29 years old with acute COVID-19.

The genes are TRBV11-2 and TRBJ2-1; no clear D. V was clipped by 5 bases and J by 0 bases, with 11 bases between them. Germline V lookup: CDR1 SGHAT, CDR2 FQNNGV. The CDR3 is made up of 15 amino acids. The CDR3 loop reads CASSLHRSSYNEQFF. DNA for the CDR3: TGTGCCAGCAGCCTGCATCGGAGCTCCTACAATGAGCAGTTCTTC.

The V gene is TRBV7-8, the J gene TRBJ2-5; D uncertain. The CDR3 spans 15 residues. Trimming pared 1 base from V and 2 bases from J, leaving 11 bases between. CDR1 SGHVS and CDR2 FQNEAQ come from the germline V gene. CDR3 loop: CASSLVDLLQETQYF. The CDR3 coding sequence is TGTGCCAGCAGCTTAGTAGACTTGCTACAAGAGACCCAGTACTTC.

The J gene is TRBJ2-1, the V gene TRBV5-8, with 7 positions matching TRBD1. Germline V gives CDR1 SGHTS, CDR2 YDEGEE. The V and J ends lost 5 bases and 2 bases, in that order; junction bases with no gene match: 10. The CDR3 contains 16 residues. CDR3 residues: CASRQKQGTTYNEQFF. The DNA for the CDR3 is TGTGCCAGCAGGCAGAAACAGGGGACGACCTACAATGAGCAGTTCTTC.

V gene TRBV18 combines with J gene TRBJ2-6, with a weak D call TRBD2 (5 bases). Between the trimmed V and J ends, which lost 7 bases and 2 bases, there was a span of 18 bases. The germline gives CDR1 KGHSH, CDR2 LQKENI. The CDR3 is 17 amino acids. The CDR3 DNA reads TGTGCCAGCTACCCCAATCAGAGGGTTGCTGGGGCCAACGTCCTGACTTTC. Its translation: CASYPNQRVAGANVLTF.